The 10 T cell receptor beta chains in this list originate from one sample, sequenced in a study of OX40 agonist ivuxolimab in advanced cancers. The data were produced by immunoSEQ multiplex PCR, yet TCRdb's version contains in-frame clones alone and is incomplete. This table holds roughly 80,000 clones, about 89% found once. The sample was CD4+ or CD8+ T cells sorted from blood, taken in a trial of the OX40 agonist ivuxolimab. These receptors all come from an adult with an advanced solid tumor such as melanoma, head and neck, liver or kidney cancer.

CDR3 nucleotide sequence: TGTGCCAGCAGCGCGAGGAGCGGGAGTCATTACAATGAGCAGTTCTTC. It codes for CASSARSGSHYNEQFF. The rearrangement joins TRBV5-6 to TRBJ2-1; 8 bases match TRBD2. The CDR3 has 16 residues. V lost 4 bases, J lost 4 bases, and 10 bases stayed unmatched. CDR1 and CDR2 (germline): SGHDT, YYEEEE.

In its sample, this clone was seen once. V gene TRBV5-8 combines with J gene TRBJ1-2; TRBD1 might be the D (6 bases). V was pared by 5 bases and J by 6 bases, with 11 bases between. The germline CDR1 and CDR2 sequences are SGHTS and YDEGEE. The CDR3 contains 12 residues. CDR3: CASSKTGNGYTF. The CDR3 nucleotides are TGTGCCAGCAGTAAAACAGGGAATGGCTACACCTTC.

The chain recombines TRBV5-6 with TRBJ1-3; D is unclear. CDR1 and CDR2 (germline): SGHDT, YYEEEE. The CDR3 runs 11 residues. CDR3 loop: CATSSGNTIYF. DNA for the CDR3: TGTGCGACAAGCTCTGGAAACACCATATATTTT. The full variable domain, completed using reference TRBV5-6 and TRBJ1-3, is DAGVTQSPTHLIKTRGQQVTLRCSPKSGHDTVSWYQQALGQGPQFIFQYYEEEERQRGNFPDRFSGHQFPNYSSELNVNALLLGDSALYLCATSSGNTIYFGEGSWLTVV.

The gene calls are TRBV19 and TRBJ2-5; 12 positions match TRBD2. CDR1 and CDR2 (germline): LNHDA, SQIVND (reference sequence). The CDR3 contains 16 residues. The V segment lost 5 bases and the J segment 0 bases; nucleotides outside the gene matches: 4. The CDR3 DNA reads as TGTGCCAGTAGTGTCGGGACTAGCGGGTACCAAGAGACCCAGTACTTC. Translation gives CASSVGTSGYQETQYF.

The chain employs TRBV30 and TRBJ1-3; D gene uncertain. Germline CDR1 reads GTSNPN; CDR2 reads SVGIG (reference sequence). The CDR3 totals 13 residues. Deletions cut 2 bases from V and 1 base from J, with 6 bases between. The DNA of the CDR3 is TGTGCCTGGAGTACGGGTTCTGGAAACACCATATATTTT. Translated: CAWSTGSGNTIYF. Full variable domain (remainder filled in from reference TRBV30 and TRBJ1-3): SQTIHQWPATLVQPVGSPLSLECTVEGTSNPNLYWYRQAAGRGLQLLFYSVGIGQISSEVPQNLSASRPQDRQFILSSKKLLLSDSGFYLCAWSTGSGNTIYFGEGSWLTVV.

The V call is TRBV12-5, the J call TRBJ2-5; D call uncertain. The J call may be in error: the DNA end matches TRBJ2-7 better. The CDR3 has 13 residues. From germline, CDR1 is LGHNT and CDR2 FRNRAP. As DNA, the CDR3 is TGTGCTAGTGGTTCGGCAGGAAGATACGAGCAGTACTTC. Its translation: CASGSAGRYEQYF.

The CDR3 region is CASSEAPTGADIQYF. CDR3 DNA sequence: TGTGCCAGCAGTGAAGCGCCGACAGGGGCGGACATTCAGTACTTC. The genes are TRBV2 and TRBJ2-4; 8 positions match TRBD1. CDR3 size: 15 residues. Germline V gives CDR1 SNHLY, CDR2 FYNNEI. With V trimmed by 0 bases and J by 8 bases, 6 bases remained unmatched.

The chain links TRBV7-8 to TRBJ2-5, with D perhaps matching TRBD2 (6 bases). This CDR3 has 16 amino acids. V was shortened by 2 bases and J by 2 bases, with 15 bases between the two germline ends. Germline assignment: CDR1 SGHVS and CDR2 FQNEAQ. The CDR3 coding sequence is TGTGCCAGCAGCTTATCACCGGGAGTGGTTCAAGAGACCCAGTACTTC. Protein: CASSLSPGVVQETQYF.

The V and J genes are TRBV5-8 and TRBJ1-5, with 10 nucleotides matching TRBD1. CDR1 and CDR2 (germline): SGHTS, YDEGEE. J was trimmed by 3 bases and V by 4 bases; bases with no gene match: 10. CDR3 length equals 17 residues. The CDR3 DNA reads TGTGCCAGCAGCAGTCCCGGGACAGGGGTTGTCAATCAGCCCCAGCATTTT. Its protein product is CASSSPGTGVVNQPQHF. The full variable domain, with the rest looked up from reference TRBV5-8 and TRBJ1-5, is EAGVTQSPTHLIKTRGQQATLRCSPISGHTSVYWYQQALGLGLQFLLWYDEGEERNRGNFPPRFSGRQFPNYSSELNVNALELEDSALYLCASSSPGTGVVNQPQHFGDGTRLSIL.

The chain is built from TRBV5-1 and TRBJ2-7; 8 nucleotides align to TRBD2. Germline trimming cut 4 bases from V and 5 bases from J; bases unmatched to any gene: 8. The germline CDR1 and CDR2 sequences are SGHRS and YFSETQ. The CDR3 has 14 residues. The CDR3 sequence is CASSGPAGVDEQYF. The CDR3 DNA is TGCGCCAGCAGCGGCCCAGCGGGAGTCGACGAGCAGTACTTC.